A single sample gave rise to the 15 T cell receptor beta chains below, sequenced in a study of cytomegalovirus exposure and HLA in healthy donors. PCR used 60 Vbeta primers and 13 Jbeta primers. Method: immunoSEQ multiplex PCR; TCRdb's copy keeps in-frame clones and lacks some. This sample has about 160,000 clones; around 80% occur once, and the top ten carry around 6.9%. Specimen: PBMCs. Every receptor here comes from a male donor in good health and CMV-seropositive.

The V call is TRBV7-9, the J call TRBJ1-1; TRBD1 matches 9 bases. Germline V lookup: CDR1 SEHNR, CDR2 FQNEAQ (reference sequence). There are 15 residues in the CDR3. Trimming took 3 bases from V and 2 from J; bases not matched to a gene: 4. CDR3 sequence reads: CASSFTGGQNTEAFF. The CDR3 region has the DNA TGTGCCAGCAGCTTTACAGGGGGCCAAAACACTGAAGCTTTCTTT.

This chain uses TRBV5-1 with TRBJ2-7; TRBD2 aligns across 8 bases. This CDR3 region has 13 residues. V dropped 6 bases and J dropped 4; count of bases not matched to a gene: 6. Germline V gene lookup returns CDR1 SGHRS and CDR2 YFSETQ. The CDR3 DNA reads TGCGCCAGCAAGGGACTAGATTCTTACGAGCAGTACTTC. This encodes CASKGLDSYEQYF.

The V gene is TRBV27, the J gene TRBJ2-1, with a weak D call TRBD2 (6 bases). This CDR3 contains 14 residues. Germline lookup yields CDR1 MNHEY and CDR2 SMNVEV (reference sequence). V gave up 4 bases and J gave up 3 bases, with 10 bases separating them. CDR3 DNA sequence: TGTGCCAGCAGTTGGGCTAGCGACTACAATGAGCAGTTCTTC. Protein: CASSWASDYNEQFF.

V and J are TRBV10-3 and TRBJ2-7; TRBD1 might be the D (5 bases). The CDR3 has 12 residues. Trimming left V 3 bases short and J 4 bases short, with 7 bases between. The V gene's germline CDR1 is ENHRY and CDR2 SYGVKD. The CDR3 reads CAISERQYEQYF. Here the CDR3 DNA reads TGTGCCATCAGTGAACGACAGTACGAGCAGTACTTC.

This clone was recorded only once. The chain employs TRBV5-1 and TRBJ2-1; 8 nucleotides agree with TRBD2. The germline V gene has CDR1 SGHRS and CDR2 YFSETQ. CDR3 length equals 17 residues. The V gene end was trimmed by 0 bases and the J gene end by 0 bases; junction bases not matched to a gene: 5. DNA for the CDR3: TGCGCCAGCAGCTTGGTAGGGCTAGCGGGCTCCTACAATGAGCAGTTCTTC. Translation gives CASSLVGLAGSYNEQFF.

The chain employs TRBV14 and TRBJ2-2; 12 bases match TRBD2. Germline lookup yields CDR1 SGHDN and CDR2 FVKESK. Trimming at V came to 4 bases and at J to 3 bases, leaving 3 bases not matched to a gene. This CDR3 spans 16 amino acids. The CDR3 here is CASSRLAGAYTGELFF. The CDR3 DNA reads as TGTGCCAGCAGCCGACTAGCGGGAGCCTACACCGGGGAGCTGTTTTTT.

This clone was counted once. V is TRBV19 and J is TRBJ2-5, with 7 bases identical to TRBD2. Looked up from germline, CDR1 is LNHDA and CDR2 is SQIVND (reference sequence). V was clipped by 6 bases and J by 5 bases; unmatched bases: 9. The CDR3 runs to 14 residues. The CDR3: CASRPGTKEETQYF. CDR3 bases: TGTGCCAGTAGACCTGGGACTAAGGAGGAGACCCAGTACTTC.

The chain links TRBV4-3 to TRBJ2-7, with 7 nucleotides matching TRBD2. Germline CDR1 and CDR2: LGHNA and YSLEER. Trimming took 0 bases from V and 2 from J; bases not matched to a gene: 4. The CDR3 has 15 amino acids. The CDR3: CASSQEPSGPYEQYF. CDR3 bases: TGCGCCAGCAGCCAAGAGCCTAGCGGCCCCTACGAGCAGTACTTC.

This clone was seen just once. The rearrangement links TRBV2 to TRBJ2-3, with 7 positions matching TRBD2. Germline V gene lookup returns CDR1 SNHLY and CDR2 FYNNEI. The ends lost 2 bases at V and 2 bases at J; junction bases unmatched: 7. CDR3 size: 16 residues. The CDR3 loop is CASSELSGGSTDTQYF. The CDR3 bases are TGTGCCAGCAGTGAATTGTCGGGAGGATCCACAGATACGCAGTATTTT.

A word on this clone: One end of the junction fails to match germline, which may point to a read error. The chain joins TRBV7-9 to TRBJ1-4, with TRBD1 identical over 9 bases. Germline assignment: CDR1 SEHNR and CDR2 FQNEAQ (reference sequence). This CDR3 spans 17 amino acids. The CDR3 region is CSSSLYRGRTTNEKLFF. The CDR3 coding sequence is TGTTCCAGCAGCTTATACAGGGGGCGTACAACTAATGAAAAACTGTTTTTT.

This rearrangement joins TRBV27 to TRBJ1-1; possibly TRBD1 for D (5 bases). The V end lost 2 bases, the J end lost 1 base, and 11 bases lay between the germline ends. Germline V CDR1 and CDR2: MNHEY, SMNVEV (reference sequence). This CDR3 contains 15 residues. The CDR3 DNA is TGTGCCAGCAGTTTAAGGCGCCAGGGGAACACTGAAGCTTTCTTT. Its protein product is CASSLRRQGNTEAFF.

V is TRBV9 and J is TRBJ2-1, with D possibly being TRBD1 (5 bases). The CDR3 extends over 13 amino acids. The V gene's germline CDR1 is SGDLS and CDR2 YYNGEE. The V gene lost 6 bases and the J gene lost 5 bases, with 12 bases spanning the gap. DNA for the CDR3: TGTGCCAGCACCCTGGGCAGGGACAATGAGCAGTTCTTC. It specifies CASTLGRDNEQFF.

This chain joins TRBV14 and TRBJ2-3, with 15 bases aligning to TRBD2. V dropped 8 bases and J dropped 4; count of bases not matched to a gene: 1. Germline values: CDR1 SGHDN, CDR2 FVKESK. The CDR3 is made up of 14 amino acids. The CDR3 is CASGLAGGADTQYF. The CDR3 region has the DNA TGTGCCAGCGGACTAGCGGGAGGGGCAGATACGCAGTATTTT.

With respect to this clone: An end of the junction does not agree with germline; a read error may underlie this. The chain links TRBV5-5 to TRBJ1-5; no definite D call. Germline loops: CDR1 SGHKS, CDR2 YYEKEE (reference sequence). CDR3 length equals 14 residues. The CDR3 DNA reads TGTGCCAGCAGATTGGCGGGTAGCAATCAGCCCCAGCATTTT. Encoded protein: CASRLAGSNQPQHF.

The chain carries TRBV27 and TRBJ1-2; 7 nucleotides align to TRBD1. In germline, CDR1 is MNHEY, CDR2 SMNVEV (reference sequence). V was clipped by 5 bases and J by 5 bases; unmatched bases: 2. The CDR3 spans 12 residues. DNA of the CDR3: TGTGCCAGCAGTGACAGGGTTTATGGCTACACCTTC. It translates to CASSDRVYGYTF.